The rows below give T cell receptor beta chains drawn from one sample of a study of human thymus T cells. Data came from immunoSEQ multiplex PCR; TCRdb stores just in-frame clones and leaves some out. This sample yields tens of thousands of clones, of which around 94% are seen a single time; roughly 0.12% belongs to the top ten. The sample consisted of blood. The receptors originated from a boy younger than two with a congenital heart defect but otherwise immunologically healthy. CDR3s include the opening cysteine and the closing phenylalanine or tryptophan. The order of the fields is D gene, CDR3 length, J gene, V gene, clone size, CDR3 DNA, CDR3 protein. The D gene is left open where the match is weak. Not every row has a clone size; where given, it reads once, few, many or a size class.

>TRBD1|15|TRBJ2-7|TRBV7-2|-
TGTGCCAGCAGCTTAGGGACAGGGAGCTCCTACGAGCAGTACTTC
CASSLGTGSSYEQYF
>-|12|TRBJ2-3|TRBV6-1|-
TGTGCCAGCAGTGAAATAGCAGATACGCAGTATTTT
CASSEIADTQYF
>TRBD1|14|TRBJ1-2|TRBV11-3|-
TGTGCCAGCAGCTTTGGGACAGGGTACTATGGCTACACCTTC
CASSFGTGYYGYTF
>-|16|TRBJ2-7|TRBV6-4|once
TGTGCCAGCAGTGACTGGGAAGACAGGCTCTCCTACGAGCAGTACTTC
CASSDWEDRLSYEQYF
>-|12|TRBJ2-5|TRBV29-1|-
TGCAGCGTCAAGGGGCCCAAAGAGACCCAGTACTTC
CSVKGPKETQYF
>-|17|TRBJ1-6|TRBV4-2|-
TGTGCCAGCAGCCAAGAAGGAGGGCCAGGACGGGGTTCACCCCTCCACTTT
CASSQEGGPGRGSPLHF
>TRBD2|15|TRBJ2-3|TRBV11-3|-
TGTGCCAGCAGGCTTCTAGCGGGGGGCACAGATACGCAGTATTTT
CASRLLAGGTDTQYF
>TRBD1|14|TRBJ2-3|TRBV7-3|-
TGTGCCAGCAGCTGGACAGGGGGCACAGATACGCAGTATTTT
CASSWTGGTDTQYF
>TRBD1|15|TRBJ1-1|TRBV4-2|-
TGTGCCAGCAGCCGCCAACAGGGGGCCAGCACTGAAGCTTTCTTT
CASSRQQGASTEAFF
>TRBD1|16|TRBJ2-7|TRBV19|-
TGTGCCAGTAGTATAGACCCATGGGACAGGGCCTACGAGCAGTACTTC
CASSIDPWDRAYEQYF
>-|13|TRBJ2-7|TRBV5-4|-
TGTGCCAGCAGCTTGGCTCCTGGACTAAAGCAGTACTTC
CASSLAPGLKQYF
>TRBD2|15|TRBJ2-1|TRBV6-5|-
TGTGCCAGCAGTTACTCACTAGCGGGGGCCAATGAGCAGTTCTTC
CASSYSLAGANEQFF
>-|16|TRBJ1-5|TRBV7-9|-
TGTGCCAGCAGCCCCGGGACGTTCGTTACAGATCAGCCCCAGCATTTT
CASSPGTFVTDQPQHF
>-|11|TRBJ2-1|TRBV29-1|-
TGCAGCGTTGAAAGGGTAAATGAGCAGTTCTTC
CSVERVNEQFF
>-|14|TRBJ1-2|TRBV4-1|-
TGCGCCAGCAGCCAGAGTGGGTCAGGGAGTGGCTACACCTTC
CASSQSGSGSGYTF
>-|13|TRBJ1-2|TRBV6-6|-
TGTGCCAGCAGTTACAGGGAGGCCTATGGCTACACCTTC
CASSYREAYGYTF
>-|12|TRBJ2-5|TRBV30|-
TGTGCCTGGAGTGTAGGCCAAGAGACCCAGTACTTC
CAWSVGQETQYF
>TRBD2|13|TRBJ2-7|TRBV5-1|-
TGCGCCAGCAGCTCTAGCGGGGGGAGCGAGCAGTACTTC
CASSSSGGSEQYF